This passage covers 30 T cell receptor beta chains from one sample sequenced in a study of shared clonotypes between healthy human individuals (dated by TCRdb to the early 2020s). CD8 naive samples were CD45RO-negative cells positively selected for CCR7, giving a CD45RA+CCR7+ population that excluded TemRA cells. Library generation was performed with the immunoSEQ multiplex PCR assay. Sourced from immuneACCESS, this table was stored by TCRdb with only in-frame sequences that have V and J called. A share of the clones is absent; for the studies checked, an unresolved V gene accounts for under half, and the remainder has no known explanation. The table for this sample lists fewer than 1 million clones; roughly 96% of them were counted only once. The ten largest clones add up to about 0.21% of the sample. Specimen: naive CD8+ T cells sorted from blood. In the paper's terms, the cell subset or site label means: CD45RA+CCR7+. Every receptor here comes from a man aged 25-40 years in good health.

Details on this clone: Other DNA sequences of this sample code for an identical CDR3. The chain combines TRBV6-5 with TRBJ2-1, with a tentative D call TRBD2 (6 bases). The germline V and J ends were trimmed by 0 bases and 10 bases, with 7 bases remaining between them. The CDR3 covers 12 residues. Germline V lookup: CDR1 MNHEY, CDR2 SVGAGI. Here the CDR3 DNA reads TGTGCCAGCAGTTACTCCCGGGGGGAGCAGTTCTTC. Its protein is CASSYSRGEQFF.

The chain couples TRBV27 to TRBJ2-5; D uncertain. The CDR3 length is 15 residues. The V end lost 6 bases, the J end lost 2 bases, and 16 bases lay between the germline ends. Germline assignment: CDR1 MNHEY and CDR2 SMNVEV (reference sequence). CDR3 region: CASSPRRQLQETQYF. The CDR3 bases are TGTGCCAGCAGCCCGCGCAGGCAGTTACAAGAGACCCAGTACTTC.

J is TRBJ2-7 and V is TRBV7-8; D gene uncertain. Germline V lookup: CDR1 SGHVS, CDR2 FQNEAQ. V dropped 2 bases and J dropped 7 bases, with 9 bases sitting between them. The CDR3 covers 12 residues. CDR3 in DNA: TGTGCCAGCAGCTTAACGCGCCTGGAGCAGTACTTC. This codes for CASSLTRLEQYF.

The CDR3 bases are TGTGCCAGCAGCGTAGATGGGACGGCGAACACTGAAGCTTTCTTT. This translates into CASSVDGTANTEAFF. The rearrangement joins TRBV9 to TRBJ1-1; weak D call: TRBD1 (5 bases). Germline V gene sequence: CDR1 SGDLS, CDR2 YYNGEE. CDR3 length equals 15 residues. The V gene lost 0 bases and the J gene lost 1 base, with 10 bases spanning the gap.

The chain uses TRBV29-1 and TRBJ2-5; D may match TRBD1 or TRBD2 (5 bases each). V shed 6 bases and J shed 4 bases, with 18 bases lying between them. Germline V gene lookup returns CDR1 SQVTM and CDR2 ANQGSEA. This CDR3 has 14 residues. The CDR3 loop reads CSVTPPGRGETQYF. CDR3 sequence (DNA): TGCAGCGTCACACCTCCGGGACGAGGAGAGACCCAGTACTTC.

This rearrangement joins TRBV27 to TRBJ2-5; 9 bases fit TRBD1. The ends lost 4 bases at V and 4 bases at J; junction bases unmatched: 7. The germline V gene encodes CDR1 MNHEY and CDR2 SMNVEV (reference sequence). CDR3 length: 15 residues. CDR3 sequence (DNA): TGTGCCAGCAGTTCCTGGGACAGGGCAGGAGAGACCCAGTACTTC. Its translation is CASSSWDRAGETQYF.

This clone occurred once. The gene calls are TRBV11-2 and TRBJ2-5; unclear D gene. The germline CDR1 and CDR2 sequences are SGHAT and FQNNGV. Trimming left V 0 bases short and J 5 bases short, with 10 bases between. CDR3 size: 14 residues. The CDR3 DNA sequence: TGTGCCAGCAGCTTAGAATCGGGTTTGGAGACCCAGTACTTC. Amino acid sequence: CASSLESGLETQYF.

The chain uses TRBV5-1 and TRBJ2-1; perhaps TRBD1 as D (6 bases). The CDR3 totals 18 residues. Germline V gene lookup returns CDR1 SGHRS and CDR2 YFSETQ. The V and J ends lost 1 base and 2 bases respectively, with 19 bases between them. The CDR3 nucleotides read TGCGCCAGCAGCTTGTCCCCCAGGGGTCCGTACCCCTACAATGAGCAGTTCTTC. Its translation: CASSLSPRGPYPYNEQFF.

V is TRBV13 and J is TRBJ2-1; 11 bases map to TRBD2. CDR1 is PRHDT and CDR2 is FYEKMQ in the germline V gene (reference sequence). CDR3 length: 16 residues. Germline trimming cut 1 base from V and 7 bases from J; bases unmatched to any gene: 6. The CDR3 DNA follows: TGTGCCAGCAGCTTAGTAGGGACTAGCGGAAGGAATGAGCAGTTCTTC. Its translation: CASSLVGTSGRNEQFF.

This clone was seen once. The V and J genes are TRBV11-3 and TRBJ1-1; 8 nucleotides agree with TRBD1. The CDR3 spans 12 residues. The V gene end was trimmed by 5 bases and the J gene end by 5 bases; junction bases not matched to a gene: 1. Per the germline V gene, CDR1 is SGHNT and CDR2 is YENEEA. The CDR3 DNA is TGTGCCAGCAGCCAGGGGGCTACTGAAGCTTTCTTT. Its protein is CASSQGATEAFF.

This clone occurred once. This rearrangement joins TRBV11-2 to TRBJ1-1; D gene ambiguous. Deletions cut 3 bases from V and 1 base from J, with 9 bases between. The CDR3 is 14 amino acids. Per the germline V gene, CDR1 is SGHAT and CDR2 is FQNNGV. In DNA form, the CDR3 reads TGTGCCAGCAGCTTGGGAACAGCGAACACTGAAGCTTTCTTT. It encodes CASSLGTANTEAFF.

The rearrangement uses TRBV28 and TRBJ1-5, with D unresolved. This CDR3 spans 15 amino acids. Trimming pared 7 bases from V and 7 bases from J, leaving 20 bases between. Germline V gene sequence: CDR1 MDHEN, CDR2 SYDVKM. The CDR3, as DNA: TGTGCCAGCAATTTCCTCCCGGGAGTCGAGCAGCCCCAGCATTTT. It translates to CASNFLPGVEQPQHF.

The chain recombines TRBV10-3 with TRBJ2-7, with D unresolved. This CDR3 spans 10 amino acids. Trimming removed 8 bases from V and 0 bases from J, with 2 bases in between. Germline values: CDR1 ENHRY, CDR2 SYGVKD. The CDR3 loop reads CAIGSYEQYF. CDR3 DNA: TGTGCCATCGGCTCCTACGAGCAGTACTTC.

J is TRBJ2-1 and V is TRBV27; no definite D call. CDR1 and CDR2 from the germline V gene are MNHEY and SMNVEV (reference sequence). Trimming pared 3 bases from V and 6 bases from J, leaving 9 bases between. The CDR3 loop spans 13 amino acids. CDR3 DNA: TGTGCCAGCAGTTTGACGGCATCCAATGAGCAGTTCTTC. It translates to CASSLTASNEQFF.

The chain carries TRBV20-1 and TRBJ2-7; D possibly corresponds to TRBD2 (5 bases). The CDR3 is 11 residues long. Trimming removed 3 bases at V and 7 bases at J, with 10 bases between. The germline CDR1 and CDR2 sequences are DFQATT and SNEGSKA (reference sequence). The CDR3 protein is CSASPGNEQYF. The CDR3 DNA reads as TGCAGTGCTAGCCCCGGGAATGAGCAGTACTTC.

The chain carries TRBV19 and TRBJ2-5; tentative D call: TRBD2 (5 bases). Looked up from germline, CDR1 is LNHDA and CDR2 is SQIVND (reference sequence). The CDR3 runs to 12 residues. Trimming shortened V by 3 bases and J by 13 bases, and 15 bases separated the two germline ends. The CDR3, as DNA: TGTGCCAGTAGTATCTTTGGGAGAGATCCGTACTTC. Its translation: CASSIFGRDPYF.

The CDR3 DNA follows: TGCGCCAGCAGCTTGCCAGGGAACACTGAAGCTTTCTTT. Its translation: CASSLPGNTEAFF. The V call is TRBV5-1, the J call TRBJ1-1; D ambiguous. Trimming pared 1 base from V and 1 base from J, leaving 5 bases between. The CDR3 is made up of 13 amino acids. The germline gives CDR1 SGHRS, CDR2 YFSETQ. The full variable domain, its missing parts supplied by reference TRBV5-1 and TRBJ1-1, is KAGVTQTPRYLIKTRGQQVTLSCSPISGHRSVSWYQQTPGQGLQFLFEYFSETQRNKGNFPGRFSGRQFSNSRSEMNVSTLELGDSALYLCASSLPGNTEAFFGQGTRLTVV.

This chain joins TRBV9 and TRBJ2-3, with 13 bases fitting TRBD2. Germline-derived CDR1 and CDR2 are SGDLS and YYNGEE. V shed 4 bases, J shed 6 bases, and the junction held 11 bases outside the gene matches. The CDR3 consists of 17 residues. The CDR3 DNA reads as TGTGCCAGCAGCCTCCCACGGACTAGCGGGAGCCCCGATACGCAGTATTTT. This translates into CASSLPRTSGSPDTQYF.

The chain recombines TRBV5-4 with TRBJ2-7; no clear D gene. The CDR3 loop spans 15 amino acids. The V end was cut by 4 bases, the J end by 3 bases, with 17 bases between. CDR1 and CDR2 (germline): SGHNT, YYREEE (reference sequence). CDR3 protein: CASSDKYDQRYEQYF. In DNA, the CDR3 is TGTGCCAGCAGCGACAAGTACGACCAACGCTACGAGCAGTACTTC.

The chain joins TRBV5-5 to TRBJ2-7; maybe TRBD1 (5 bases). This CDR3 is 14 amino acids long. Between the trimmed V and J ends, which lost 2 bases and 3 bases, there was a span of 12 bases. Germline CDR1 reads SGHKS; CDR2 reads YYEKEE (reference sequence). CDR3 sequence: CASSLTGQDYEQYF. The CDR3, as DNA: TGTGCCAGCAGCTTAACAGGACAAGACTACGAGCAGTACTTC. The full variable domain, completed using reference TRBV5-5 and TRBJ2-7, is DAGVTQSPTHLIKTRGQQVTLRCSPISGHKSVSWYQQVLGQGPQFIFQYYEKEERGRGNFPDRFSARQFPNYSSELNVNALLLGDSALYLCASSLTGQDYEQYFGPGTRLTVT.

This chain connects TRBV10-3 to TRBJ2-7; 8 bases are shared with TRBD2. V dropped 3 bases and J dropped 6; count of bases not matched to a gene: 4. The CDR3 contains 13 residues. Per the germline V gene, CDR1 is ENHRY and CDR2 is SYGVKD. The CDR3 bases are TGTGCCATCAGTGACGGGACTAGGGGCGAGCAGTACTTC. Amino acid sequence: CAISDGTRGEQYF.

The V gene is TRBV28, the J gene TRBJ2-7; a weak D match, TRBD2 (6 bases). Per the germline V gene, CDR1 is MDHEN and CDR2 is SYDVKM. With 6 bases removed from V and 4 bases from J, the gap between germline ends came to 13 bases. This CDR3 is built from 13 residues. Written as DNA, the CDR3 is TGTGCCAGCAGGTGGGGGGATCCGTACGAGCAGTACTTC. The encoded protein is CASRWGDPYEQYF.

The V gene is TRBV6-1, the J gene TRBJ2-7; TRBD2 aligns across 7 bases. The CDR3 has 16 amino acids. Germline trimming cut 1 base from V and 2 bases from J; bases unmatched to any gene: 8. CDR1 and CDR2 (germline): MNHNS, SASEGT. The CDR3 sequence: CASSEGRLAATYEQYF. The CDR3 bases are TGTGCCAGCAGTGAAGGGCGGCTAGCGGCCACCTACGAGCAGTACTTC.

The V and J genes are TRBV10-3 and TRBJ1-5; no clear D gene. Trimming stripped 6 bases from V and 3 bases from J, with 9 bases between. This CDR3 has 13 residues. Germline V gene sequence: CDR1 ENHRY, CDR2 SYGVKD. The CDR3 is CAISDELNQPQHF. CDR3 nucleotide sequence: TGTGCCATCAGCGACGAACTCAATCAGCCCCAGCATTTT.

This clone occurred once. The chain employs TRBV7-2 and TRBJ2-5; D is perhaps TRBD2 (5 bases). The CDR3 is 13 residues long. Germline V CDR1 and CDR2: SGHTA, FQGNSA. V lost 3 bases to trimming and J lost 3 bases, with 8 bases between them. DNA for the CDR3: TGTGCCAGCAGCTTGTGGGGAGAAGAGACCCAGTACTTC. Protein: CASSLWGEETQYF.

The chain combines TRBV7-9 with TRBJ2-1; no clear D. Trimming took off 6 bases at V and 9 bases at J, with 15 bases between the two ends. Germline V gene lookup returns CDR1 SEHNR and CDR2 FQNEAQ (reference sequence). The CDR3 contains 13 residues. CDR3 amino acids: CASRPESLIEQFF. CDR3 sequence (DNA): TGTGCCAGCAGACCTGAATCCCTTATTGAGCAGTTCTTC. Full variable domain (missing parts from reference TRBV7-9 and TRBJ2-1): DTGVSQNPRHKITKRGQNVTFRCDPISEHNRLYWYRQTLGQGPEFLTYFQNEAQLEKSRLLSDRFSAERPKGSFSTLEIQRTEQGDSAMYLCASRPESLIEQFFGPGTRLTVL.

CDR3 bases: TGTGCCAGCAGCCCCCTAGCTTGGACAGCCGAGGCAGATACGCAGTATTTT. This codes for CASSPLAWTAEADTQYF. J is TRBJ2-3 and V is TRBV7-9, with a possible D match to TRBD1 (6 bases). Trimming cost V 5 bases and J 4 bases, with 22 bases left between them. There are 17 residues in the CDR3. CDR1 is SEHNR and CDR2 is FQNEAQ in the germline V gene (reference sequence).

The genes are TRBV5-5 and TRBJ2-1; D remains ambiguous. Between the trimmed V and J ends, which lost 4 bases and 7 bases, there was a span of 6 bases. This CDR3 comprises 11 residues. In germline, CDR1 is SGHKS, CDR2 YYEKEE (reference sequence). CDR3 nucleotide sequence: TGTGCCAGCAGCGGCCAAAATGAGCAGTTCTTC. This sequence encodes CASSGQNEQFF.

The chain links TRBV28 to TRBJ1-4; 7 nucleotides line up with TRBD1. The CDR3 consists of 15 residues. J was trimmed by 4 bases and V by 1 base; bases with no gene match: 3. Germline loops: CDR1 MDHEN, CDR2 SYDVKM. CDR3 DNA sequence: TGTGCCAGCAGTTTATTCGACAGGGATAATGAAAAACTGTTTTTT. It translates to CASSLFDRDNEKLFF.

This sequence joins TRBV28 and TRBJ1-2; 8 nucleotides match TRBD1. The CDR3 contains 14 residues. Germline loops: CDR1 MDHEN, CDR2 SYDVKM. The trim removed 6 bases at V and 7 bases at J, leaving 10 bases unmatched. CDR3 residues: CASRNRQGIRGYTF. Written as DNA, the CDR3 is TGTGCCAGCAGGAATAGACAGGGGATTCGTGGCTACACCTTC.